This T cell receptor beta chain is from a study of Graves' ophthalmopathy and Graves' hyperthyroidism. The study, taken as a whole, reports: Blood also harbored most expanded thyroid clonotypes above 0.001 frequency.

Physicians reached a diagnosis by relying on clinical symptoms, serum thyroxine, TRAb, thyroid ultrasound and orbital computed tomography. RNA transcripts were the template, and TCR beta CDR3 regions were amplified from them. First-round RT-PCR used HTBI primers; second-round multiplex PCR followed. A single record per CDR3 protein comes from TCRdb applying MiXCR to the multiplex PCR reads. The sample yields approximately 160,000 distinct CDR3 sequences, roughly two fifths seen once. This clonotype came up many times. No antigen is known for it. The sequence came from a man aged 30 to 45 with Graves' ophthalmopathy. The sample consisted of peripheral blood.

The CDR3 region has the DNA TGTGCCAGCAGTGAAGTTGAGGAGACCCAGTACTTC. Translation: CASSEVEETQYF. V gene TRBV2 combines with J gene TRBJ2-5; D is undetermined. This CDR3 is 12 amino acids long. Trimming removed 1 base from V and 5 bases from J, with 5 bases in between. Per the germline V gene, CDR1 is SNHLY and CDR2 is FYNNEI.